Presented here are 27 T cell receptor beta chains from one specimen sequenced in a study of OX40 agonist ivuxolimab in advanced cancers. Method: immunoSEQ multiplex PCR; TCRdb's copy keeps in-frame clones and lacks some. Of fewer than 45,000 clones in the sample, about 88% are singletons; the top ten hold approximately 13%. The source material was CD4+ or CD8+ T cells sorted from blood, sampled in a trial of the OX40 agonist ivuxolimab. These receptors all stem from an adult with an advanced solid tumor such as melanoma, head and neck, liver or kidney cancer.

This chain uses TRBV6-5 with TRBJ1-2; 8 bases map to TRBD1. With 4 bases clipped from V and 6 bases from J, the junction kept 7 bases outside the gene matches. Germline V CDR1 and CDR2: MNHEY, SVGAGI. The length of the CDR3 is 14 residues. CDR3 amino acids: CASSSASGGNGYTF. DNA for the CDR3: TGTGCCAGCAGTTCAGCGTCAGGGGGCAATGGCTACACCTTC.

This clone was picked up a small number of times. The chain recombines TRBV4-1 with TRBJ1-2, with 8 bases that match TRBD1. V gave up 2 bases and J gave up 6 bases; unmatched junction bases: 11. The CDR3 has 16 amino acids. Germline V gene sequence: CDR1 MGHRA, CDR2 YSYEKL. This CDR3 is CASSQMDRAPNDGYTF. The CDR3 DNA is TGCGCCAGCAGCCAAATGGACAGGGCCCCCAATGATGGCTACACCTTC.

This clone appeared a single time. The CDR3 DNA sequence: TGTGCCAGCAGCCCAGGGGGGATGGGTTTGACCGGGGAGCTGTTTTTT. Amino acids: CASSPGGMGLTGELFF. This chain connects TRBV7-3 to TRBJ2-2, with D maybe TRBD1 (7 bases). The CDR3 sequence is 16 residues long. Between the trimmed V and J ends, which lost 5 bases and 5 bases, there was a span of 18 bases. Germline assignment: CDR1 SGHTA and CDR2 FQGTGA.

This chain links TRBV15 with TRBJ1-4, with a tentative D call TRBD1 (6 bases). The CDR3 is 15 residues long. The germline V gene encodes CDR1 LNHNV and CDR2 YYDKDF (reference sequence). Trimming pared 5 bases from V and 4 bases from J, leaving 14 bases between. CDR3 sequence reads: CATSSRRTDNEKLFF. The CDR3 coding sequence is TGTGCCACCAGCTCACGTCGGACAGATAATGAAAAACTGTTTTTT. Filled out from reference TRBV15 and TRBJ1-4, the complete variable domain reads DAMVIQNPRYQVTQFGKPVTLSCSQTLNHNVMYWYQQKSSQAPKLLFHYYDKDFNNEADTPDNFQSRRPNTSFCFLDIRSPGLGDTAMYLCATSSRRTDNEKLFFGSGTQLSVL.

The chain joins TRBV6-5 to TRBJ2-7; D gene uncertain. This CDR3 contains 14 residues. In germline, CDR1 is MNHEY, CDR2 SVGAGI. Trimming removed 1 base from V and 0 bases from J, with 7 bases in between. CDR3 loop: CASSYYAGSYEQYF. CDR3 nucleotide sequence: TGTGCCAGCAGTTACTACGCAGGCTCCTACGAGCAGTACTTC.

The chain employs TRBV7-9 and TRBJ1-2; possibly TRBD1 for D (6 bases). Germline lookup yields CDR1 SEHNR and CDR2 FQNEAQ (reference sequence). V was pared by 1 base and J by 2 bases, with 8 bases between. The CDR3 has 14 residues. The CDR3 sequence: CASSLVGQNYGYTF. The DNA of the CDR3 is TGTGCCAGCAGCTTAGTTGGACAGAACTATGGCTACACCTTC. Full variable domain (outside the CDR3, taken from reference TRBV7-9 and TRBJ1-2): DTGVSQNPRHKITKRGQNVTFRCDPISEHNRLYWYRQTLGQGPEFLTYFQNEAQLEKSRLLSDRFSAERPKGSFSTLEIQRTEQGDSAMYLCASSLVGQNYGYTFGSGTRLTVV.

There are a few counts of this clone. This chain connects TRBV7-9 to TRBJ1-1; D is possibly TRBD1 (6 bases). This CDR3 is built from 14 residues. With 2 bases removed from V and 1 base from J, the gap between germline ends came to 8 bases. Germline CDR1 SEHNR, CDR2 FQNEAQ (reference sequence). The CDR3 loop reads CASSLSQGNTEAFF. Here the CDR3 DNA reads TGTGCCAGCAGCTTATCACAGGGGAACACTGAAGCTTTCTTT.

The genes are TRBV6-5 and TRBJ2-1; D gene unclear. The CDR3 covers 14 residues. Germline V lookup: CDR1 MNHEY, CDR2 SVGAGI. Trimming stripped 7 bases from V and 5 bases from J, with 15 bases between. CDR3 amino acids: CASMLYFAHNEQFF. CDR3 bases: TGTGCCAGCATGCTGTATTTCGCACACAATGAGCAGTTCTTC.

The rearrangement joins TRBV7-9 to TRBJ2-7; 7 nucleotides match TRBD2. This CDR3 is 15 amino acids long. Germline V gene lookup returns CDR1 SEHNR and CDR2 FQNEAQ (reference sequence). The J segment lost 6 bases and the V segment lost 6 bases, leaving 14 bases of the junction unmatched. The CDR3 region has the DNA TGTGCCAGCAGTAAACTAGCGTACGGGGGGTCCGAGCAGTACTTC. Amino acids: CASSKLAYGGSEQYF.

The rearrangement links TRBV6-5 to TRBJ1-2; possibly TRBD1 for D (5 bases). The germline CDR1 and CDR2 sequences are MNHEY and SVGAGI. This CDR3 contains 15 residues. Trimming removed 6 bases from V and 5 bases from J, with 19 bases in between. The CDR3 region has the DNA TGTGCCAGCAGACCTCACCACGGGGGAGGGTATGGCTACACCTTC. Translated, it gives CASRPHHGGGYGYTF.

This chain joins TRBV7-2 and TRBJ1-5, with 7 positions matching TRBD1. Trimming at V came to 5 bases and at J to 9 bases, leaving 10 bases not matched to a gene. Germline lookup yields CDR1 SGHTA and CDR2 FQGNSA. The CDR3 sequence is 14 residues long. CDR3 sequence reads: CASSDQGGLTPQHF. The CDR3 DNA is TGTGCCAGCAGCGACCAGGGGGGCTTGACGCCCCAGCATTTT.

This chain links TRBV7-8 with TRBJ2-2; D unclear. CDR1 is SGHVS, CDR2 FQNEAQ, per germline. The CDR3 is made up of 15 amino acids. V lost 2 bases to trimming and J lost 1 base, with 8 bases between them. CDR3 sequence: CASSLWGGNTGELFF. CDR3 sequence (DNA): TGTGCCAGCAGCTTATGGGGTGGGAACACCGGGGAGCTGTTTTTT.

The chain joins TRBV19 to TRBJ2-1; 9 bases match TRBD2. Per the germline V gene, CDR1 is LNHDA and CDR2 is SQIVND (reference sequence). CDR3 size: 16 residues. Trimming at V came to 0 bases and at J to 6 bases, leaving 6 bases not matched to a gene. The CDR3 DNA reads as TGTGCCAGTAGTATAGATCAAGCGGGGGGCCTCAATGAGCAGTTCTTC. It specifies CASSIDQAGGLNEQFF.

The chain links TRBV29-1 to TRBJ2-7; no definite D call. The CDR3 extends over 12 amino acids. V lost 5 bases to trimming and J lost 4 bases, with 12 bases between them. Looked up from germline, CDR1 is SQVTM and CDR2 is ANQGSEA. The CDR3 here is CSVRSPGYEQYF. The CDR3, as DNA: TGCAGCGTTCGCTCCCCGGGTTACGAGCAGTACTTC.

The CDR3 is CASTRTGPSEQYF. In DNA form, the CDR3 reads TGTGCCAGCACCCGGACAGGACCCTCCGAGCAGTACTTC. The rearrangement links TRBV6-6 to TRBJ2-7; 7 bases agree with TRBD1. Germline V gives CDR1 MNHNY, CDR2 SVGAGI (reference sequence). This CDR3 region has 13 residues. V shed 7 bases and J 6 bases; nucleotides not matched to a gene: 9.

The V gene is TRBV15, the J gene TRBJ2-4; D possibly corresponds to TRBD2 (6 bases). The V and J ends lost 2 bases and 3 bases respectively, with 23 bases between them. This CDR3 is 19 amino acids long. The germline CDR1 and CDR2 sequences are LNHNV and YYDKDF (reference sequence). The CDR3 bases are TGTGCCACCAGCAGACAACTCGGGGGAGGTGCTCCCCTCAAAAACATTCAGTACTTC. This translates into CATSRQLGGGAPLKNIQYF.

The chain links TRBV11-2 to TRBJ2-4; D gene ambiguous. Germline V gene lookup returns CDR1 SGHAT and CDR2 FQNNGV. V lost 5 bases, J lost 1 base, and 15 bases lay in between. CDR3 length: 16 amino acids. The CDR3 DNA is TGTGCCAGCAGCCCCCTCGGATTCGCCGCCAAAAACATTCAGTACTTC. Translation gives CASSPLGFAAKNIQYF. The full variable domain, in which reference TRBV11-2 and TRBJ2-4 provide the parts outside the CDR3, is EAGVAQSPRYKIIEKRQSVAFWCNPISGHATLYWYQQILGQGPKLLIQFQNNGVVDDSQLPKDRFSAERLKGVDSTLKIQPAKLEDSAVYLCASSPLGFAAKNIQYFGAGTRLSVL.

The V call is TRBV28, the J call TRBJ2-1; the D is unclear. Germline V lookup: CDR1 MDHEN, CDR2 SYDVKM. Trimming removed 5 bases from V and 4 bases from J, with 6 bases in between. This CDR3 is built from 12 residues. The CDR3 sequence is CASSTQYNEQFF. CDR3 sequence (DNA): TGTGCCAGCAGTACCCAATACAATGAGCAGTTCTTC.

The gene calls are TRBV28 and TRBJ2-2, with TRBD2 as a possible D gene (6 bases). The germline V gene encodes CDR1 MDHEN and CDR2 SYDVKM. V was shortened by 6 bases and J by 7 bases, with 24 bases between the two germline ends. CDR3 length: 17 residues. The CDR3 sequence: CASRGALRRVSGGELFF. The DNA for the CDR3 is TGTGCCAGCAGGGGAGCCCTGAGGAGGGTCTCGGGCGGGGAGCTGTTTTTT.

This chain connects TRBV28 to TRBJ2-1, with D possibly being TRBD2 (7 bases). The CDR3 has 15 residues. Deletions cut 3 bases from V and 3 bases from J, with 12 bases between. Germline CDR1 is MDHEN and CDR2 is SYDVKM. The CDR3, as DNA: TGTGCCAGCAGTTTCGGGGGAGGGGGCTACAATGAGCAGTTCTTC. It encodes CASSFGGGGYNEQFF.

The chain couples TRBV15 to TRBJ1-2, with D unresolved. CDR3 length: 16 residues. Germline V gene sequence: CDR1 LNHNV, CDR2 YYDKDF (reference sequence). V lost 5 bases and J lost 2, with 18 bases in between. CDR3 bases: TGTGCCACCAGCGACTCAGGCTGGAATAAAAACTATGGCTACACCTTC. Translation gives CATSDSGWNKNYGYTF.

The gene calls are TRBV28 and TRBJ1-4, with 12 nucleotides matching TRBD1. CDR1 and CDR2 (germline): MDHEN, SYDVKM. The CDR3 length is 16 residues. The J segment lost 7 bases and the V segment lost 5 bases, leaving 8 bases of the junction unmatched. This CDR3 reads CASSPGTGGAFEKLFF. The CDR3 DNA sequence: TGTGCCAGCAGTCCCGGGACAGGGGGCGCGTTTGAAAAACTGTTTTTT.

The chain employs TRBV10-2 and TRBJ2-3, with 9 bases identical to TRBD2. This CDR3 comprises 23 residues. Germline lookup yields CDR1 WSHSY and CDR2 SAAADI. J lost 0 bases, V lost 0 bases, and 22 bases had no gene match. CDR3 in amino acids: CASSESKVFRTSERYTSTDTQYF. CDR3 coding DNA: TGCGCCAGCAGTGAGTCGAAAGTCTTCCGGACTAGCGAACGATATACTAGCACAGATACGCAGTATTTT.

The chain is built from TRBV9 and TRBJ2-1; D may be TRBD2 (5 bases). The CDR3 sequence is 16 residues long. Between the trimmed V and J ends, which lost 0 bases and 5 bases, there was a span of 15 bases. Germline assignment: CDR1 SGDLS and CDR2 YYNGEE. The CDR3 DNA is TGTGCCAGCAGCGTAGAAGGAGCGGACGGGAACAATGAGCAGTTCTTC. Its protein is CASSVEGADGNNEQFF.

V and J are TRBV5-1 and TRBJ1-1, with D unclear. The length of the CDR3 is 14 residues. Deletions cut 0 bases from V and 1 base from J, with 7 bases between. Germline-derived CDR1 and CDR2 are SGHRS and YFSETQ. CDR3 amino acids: CASSLVPKNTEAFF. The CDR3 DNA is TGCGCCAGCAGCTTGGTTCCGAAGAACACTGAAGCTTTCTTT.

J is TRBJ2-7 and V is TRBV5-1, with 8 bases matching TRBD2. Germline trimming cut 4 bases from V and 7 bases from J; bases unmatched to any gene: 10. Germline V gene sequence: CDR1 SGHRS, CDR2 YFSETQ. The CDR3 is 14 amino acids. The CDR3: CASSRGTRAEEQYF. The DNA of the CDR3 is TGCGCCAGCAGCAGAGGGACTAGGGCGGAGGAGCAGTACTTC.

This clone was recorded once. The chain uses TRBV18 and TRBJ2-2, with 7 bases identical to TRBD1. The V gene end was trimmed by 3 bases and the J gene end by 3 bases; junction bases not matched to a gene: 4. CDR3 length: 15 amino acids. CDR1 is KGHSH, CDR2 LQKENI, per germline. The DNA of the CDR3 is TGTGCCAGCTCACCCTTACAGGGGTACACCGGGGAGCTGTTTTTT. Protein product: CASSPLQGYTGELFF.